One and the same sample provided the 13 T cell receptor beta chains below, sequenced in a study of blood T cell repertoires in COVID-19. Assay: immunoSEQ multiplex PCR; the TCRdb copy retains only in-frame clones and omits some. The sample holds approximately 210,000 clones, over 75% seen once. The sample comprised peripheral blood. These receptors all come from a man between 45 and 60 years old with COVID-19, enrolled during active disease.

The chain uses TRBV19 and TRBJ2-6; D may be TRBD1 (6 bases). Germline V lookup: CDR1 LNHDA, CDR2 SQIVND (reference sequence). The CDR3 contains 16 residues. Trimming left V 5 bases short and J 1 base short, with 12 bases between. This CDR3 is CASSAGQISGANVLTF. CDR3 coding DNA: TGTGCCAGTAGTGCCGGACAGATTTCTGGGGCCAACGTCCTGACTTTC.

The rearrangement uses TRBV7-9 and TRBJ1-4, with 8 bases fitting TRBD1. The junction had 12 bases not matched to a gene; V was cut back by 5 bases and J by 7 bases. The CDR3 is 16 amino acids. The germline V gene encodes CDR1 SEHNR and CDR2 FQNEAQ (reference sequence). The CDR3 region is CASSRGQGTTGEKLFF. The CDR3 nucleotides are TGTGCCAGCAGCCGTGGACAGGGTACAACCGGTGAAAAACTGTTTTTT.

The V call is TRBV18, the J call TRBJ2-4, with TRBD1 matching over 7 bases. The CDR3 spans 14 residues. The V gene's germline CDR1 is KGHSH and CDR2 LQKENI. After removal of 4 bases from V and 6 bases from J, the junction contained 6 bases not matched to a gene. The CDR3 loop is CASSQLQGLNIQYF. Written as DNA, the CDR3 is TGTGCCAGCTCACAATTACAGGGGTTAAACATTCAGTACTTC. Variable domain in full (rest from reference TRBV18 and TRBJ2-4): NAGVMQNPRHLVRRRGQEARLRCSPMKGHSHVYWYRQLPEEGLKFMVYLQKENIIDESGMPKERFSAEFPKEGPSILRIQQVVRGDSAAYFCASSQLQGLNIQYFGAGTRLSVL.

In its sample, this clone was seen a few times. The chain employs TRBV29-1 and TRBJ1-1; a possible D gene is TRBD1 (5 bases). Deletions cut 0 bases from V and 7 bases from J, with 12 bases between. Germline CDR1 reads SQVTM; CDR2 reads ANQGSEA. The CDR3 is 13 residues long. Written as DNA, the CDR3 is TGCAGCGTTGAAGAGGGTGTGGGGGGTGAAGCTTTCTTT. It encodes CSVEEGVGGEAFF.

The chain links TRBV4-3 to TRBJ2-2; 9 bases align to TRBD2. J was trimmed by 5 bases and V by 8 bases; bases with no gene match: 9. This CDR3 comprises 15 residues. CDR1 is LGHNA, CDR2 YSLEER, per germline. CDR3 sequence reads: CASRGRGGETGELFF. The CDR3 bases are TGCGCCAGCCGAGGGCGGGGGGGCGAAACCGGGGAGCTGTTTTTT.

The chain recombines TRBV29-1 with TRBJ1-1; 11 nucleotides agree with TRBD1. The junction had 12 bases not matched to a gene; V was cut back by 6 bases and J by 0 bases. Germline V gives CDR1 SQVTM, CDR2 ANQGSEA. The CDR3 extends over 17 amino acids. The CDR3 is CSVRAGTGGYMNTEAFF. CDR3 in DNA: TGCAGCGTCCGCGCGGGGACAGGGGGATACATGAACACTGAAGCTTTCTTT.

The sample holds a few counts of this clone. The chain has TRBV14 and TRBJ1-2; D gene unclear. Per the germline V gene, CDR1 is SGHDN and CDR2 is FVKESK. Between the trimmed V and J ends, which lost 2 bases and 4 bases, there was a span of 14 bases. The CDR3 has 15 residues. This CDR3 is CASSQSPSGIYGYTF. As DNA, the CDR3 is TGTGCCAGCAGCCAATCCCCCTCCGGGATCTATGGCTACACCTTC.

The chain recombines TRBV6-4 with TRBJ2-1, with TRBD2 identical over 15 bases. This CDR3 has 18 residues. J was trimmed by 3 bases and V by 6 bases; bases with no gene match: 9. Germline V gene sequence: CDR1 MRHNA, CDR2 SNTAGT. The CDR3 sequence is CASSHGTSGGIYYNEQFF. The CDR3 DNA reads as TGTGCCAGCAGCCACGGGACTAGCGGGGGGATATACTACAATGAGCAGTTCTTC.

A note on this clone: Just one base apart from a much larger clone, this may be a read error. V usage is TRBV5-6 and J usage is TRBJ1-1; 8 bases map to TRBD1. J was trimmed by 3 bases and V by 4 bases; bases with no gene match: 2. In germline, CDR1 is SGHDT, CDR2 YYEEEE. This CDR3 is built from 13 residues. DNA of the CDR3: TGTGCCAGCAGCCCGACAGGGGACACTGAAGCTTTCTTT. It yields the protein CASSPTGDTEAFF.

The rearrangement joins TRBV3-1 (or the pseudogene TRBV3-2) to TRBJ2-7; TRBD2 is a possible D gene (7 bases). CDR3 size: 15 residues. V lost 5 bases and J lost 5, with 19 bases in between. The V gene's germline CDR1 is LGHDT and CDR2 YNNKEL (reference sequence). CDR3 DNA sequence: TGTGCCAGCAGCTGGAGGGGGGGCCAGGTCCACGAGCAGTACTTC. Amino acid sequence: CASSWRGGQVHEQYF.

The chain combines TRBV7-9 with TRBJ2-3, with D possibly matching TRBD2 (6 bases). Germline V gene sequence: CDR1 SEHNR, CDR2 FQNEAQ (reference sequence). The CDR3 has 14 residues. The germline V and J ends were trimmed by 4 bases and 3 bases, with 11 bases remaining between them. The CDR3 loop is CASSSGGKTDTQYF. The CDR3, as DNA: TGTGCCAGCAGCTCCGGGGGTAAGACAGATACGCAGTATTTT.

This chain joins TRBV6-5 and TRBJ2-7, with no clear D. This CDR3 is built from 15 residues. Germline loops: CDR1 MNHEY, CDR2 SVGAGI. The germline V and J ends were trimmed by 4 bases and 0 bases, with 13 bases remaining between them. CDR3 sequence reads: CASSFHGGSSYEQYF. DNA of the CDR3: TGTGCCAGCAGTTTTCATGGCGGATCCTCCTACGAGCAGTACTTC.

This clone was seen a few times. This chain links TRBV3-1 (or the pseudogene TRBV3-2) with TRBJ2-1; perhaps TRBD2 as D (6 bases). Germline CDR1 and CDR2: LGHDT and YNNKEL (reference sequence). Trimming removed 1 base at V and 7 bases at J, with 17 bases between. The CDR3 extends over 16 amino acids. CDR3 bases: TGTGCCAGCAGCCAAGTATGGCAGGGAGGTTCGAATGAGCAGTTCTTC. Residues: CASSQVWQGGSNEQFF.